What follows is one T cell receptor (beta chain) and its context. This entry is derived from a study of blood T cell repertoires in COVID-19. Study as a whole: Samples representing acute and convalescent COVID-19 were sourced from the United States, Italy and Spain. Sources were T cells, B-cell-depleted T cells, or PBMCs; the material itself was cDNA or gDNA.

Authors' data handling: Estimation of nucleated cell counts was performed using reference gene primer amplification. The repertoire was sequenced with immunoSEQ multiplex PCR; TCRdb's copy has only in-frame clones and lacks some. V and J calls and clone size are as listed in that table; D and trimming were resolved from the DNA. The table has roughly 250,000 clones, about 89% seen once; the top ten hold 1.2%. Grouping used clinical history reported by participants in a survey and questionnaire. This CDR3 comprises 15 residues. The germline V gene encodes CDR1 LGHDT and CDR2 YNNKEL (reference sequence). V was pared by 2 bases and J by 9 bases, with 12 bases of the junction left unmatched.

The chain combines TRBV3-1 (or the pseudogene TRBV3-2) with TRBJ1-1; 7 positions agree with TRBD1. The source is a human donor in a cohort exposed to, infected with or recovered from COVID-19 (not recorded which). The donor label of this sample is uncertain. What was sequenced was PBMCs or T cells enriched from blood (not recorded which). This CDR3 reads CASSQFEGARVKAFF. The CDR3 nucleotides are TGTGCCAGCAGCCAATTTGAGGGGGCTCGAGTAAAAGCTTTCTTT.